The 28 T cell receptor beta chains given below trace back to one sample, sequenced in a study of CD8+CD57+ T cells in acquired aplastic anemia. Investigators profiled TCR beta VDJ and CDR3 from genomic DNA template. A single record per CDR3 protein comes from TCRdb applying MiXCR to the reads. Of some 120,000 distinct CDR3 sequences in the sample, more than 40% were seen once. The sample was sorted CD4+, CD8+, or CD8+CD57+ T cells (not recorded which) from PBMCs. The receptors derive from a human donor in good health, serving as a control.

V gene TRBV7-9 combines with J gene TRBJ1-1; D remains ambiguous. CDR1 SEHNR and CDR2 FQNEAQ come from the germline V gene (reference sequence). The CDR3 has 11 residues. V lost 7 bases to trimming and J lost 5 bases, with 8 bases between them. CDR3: CASIARTEAFF. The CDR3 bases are TGTGCCAGCATAGCGCGGACTGAAGCTTTCTTT.

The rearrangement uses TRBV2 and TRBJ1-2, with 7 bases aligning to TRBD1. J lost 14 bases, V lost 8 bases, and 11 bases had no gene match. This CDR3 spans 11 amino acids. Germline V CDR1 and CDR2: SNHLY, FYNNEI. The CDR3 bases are TGTGCCAGCCATATGGACAGGCTCCTGACCTTC. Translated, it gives CASHMDRLLTF.

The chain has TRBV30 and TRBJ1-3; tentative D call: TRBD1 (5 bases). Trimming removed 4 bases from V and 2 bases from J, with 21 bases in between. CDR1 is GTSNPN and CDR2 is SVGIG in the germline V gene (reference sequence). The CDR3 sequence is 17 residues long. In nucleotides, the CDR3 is TGTGCCTGGAAGTCGCCGGGGGGGGTCGTCCCTGGAAACACCATATATTTT. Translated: CAWKSPGGVVPGNTIYF.

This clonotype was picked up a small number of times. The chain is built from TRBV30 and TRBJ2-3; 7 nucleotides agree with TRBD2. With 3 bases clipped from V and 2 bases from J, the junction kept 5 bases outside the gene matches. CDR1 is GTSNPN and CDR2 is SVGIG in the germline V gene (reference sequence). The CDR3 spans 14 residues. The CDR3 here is CAWRGGTPTDTQYF. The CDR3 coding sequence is TGTGCCTGGAGGGGGGGGACTCCCACAGATACGCAGTATTTT.

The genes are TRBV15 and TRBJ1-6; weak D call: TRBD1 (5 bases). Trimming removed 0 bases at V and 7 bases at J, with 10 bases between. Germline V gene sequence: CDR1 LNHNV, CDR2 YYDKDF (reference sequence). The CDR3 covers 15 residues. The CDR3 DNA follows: TGTGCCACCAGCAGAGATCCGGGGGACAATTCACCCCTCCACTTT. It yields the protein CATSRDPGDNSPLHF.

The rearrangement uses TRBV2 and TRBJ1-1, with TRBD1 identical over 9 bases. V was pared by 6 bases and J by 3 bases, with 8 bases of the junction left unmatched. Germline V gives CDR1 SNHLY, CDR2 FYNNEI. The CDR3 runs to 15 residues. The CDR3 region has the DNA TGTGCCAGCAGGGATAGGACAGGGGCGTACACTGAAGCTTTCTTT. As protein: CASRDRTGAYTEAFF.

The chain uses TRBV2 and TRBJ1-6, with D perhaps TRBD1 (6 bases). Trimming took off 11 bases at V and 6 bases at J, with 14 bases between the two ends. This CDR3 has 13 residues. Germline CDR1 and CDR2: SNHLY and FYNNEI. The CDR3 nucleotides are TGTGCCTCAAGGGGGGGGTTTAATTCACCCCTCCACTTT. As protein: CASRGGFNSPLHF. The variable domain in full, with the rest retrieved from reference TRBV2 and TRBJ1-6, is EPEVTQTPSHQVTQMGQEVILRCVPISNHLYFYWYRQILGQKVEFLVSFYNNEISEKSEIFDDQFSVERPDGSNFTLKIRSTKLEDSAMYFCASRGGFNSPLHFGNGTRLTVT.

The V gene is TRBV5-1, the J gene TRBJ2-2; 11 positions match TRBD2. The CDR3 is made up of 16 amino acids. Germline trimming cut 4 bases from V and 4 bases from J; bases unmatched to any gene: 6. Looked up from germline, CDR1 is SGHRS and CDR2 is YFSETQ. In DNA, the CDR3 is TGCGCCAGCAGCGTGACGACTAGCGGGGTCACCGGGGAGCTGTTTTTT. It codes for CASSVTTSGVTGELFF.

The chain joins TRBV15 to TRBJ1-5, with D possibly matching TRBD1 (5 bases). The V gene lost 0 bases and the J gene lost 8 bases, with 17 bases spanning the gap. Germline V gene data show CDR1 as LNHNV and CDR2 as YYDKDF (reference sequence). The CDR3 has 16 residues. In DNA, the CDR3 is TGTGCCACCAGCAGAGAGGGGCAGGGAGGCGGGAAGCCCCAGCATTTT. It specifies CATSREGQGGGKPQHF.

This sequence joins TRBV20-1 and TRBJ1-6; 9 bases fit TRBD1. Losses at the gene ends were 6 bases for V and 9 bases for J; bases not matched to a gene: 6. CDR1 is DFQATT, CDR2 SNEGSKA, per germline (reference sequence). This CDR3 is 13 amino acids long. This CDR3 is CSARGQGGSPLHF. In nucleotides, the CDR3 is TGCAGTGCGAGGGGACAGGGAGGTTCACCCCTCCACTTT.

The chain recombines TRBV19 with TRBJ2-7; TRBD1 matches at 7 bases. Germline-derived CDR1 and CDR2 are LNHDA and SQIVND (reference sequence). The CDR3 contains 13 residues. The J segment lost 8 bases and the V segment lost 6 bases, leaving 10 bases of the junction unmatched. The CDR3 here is CASSLTGPCKQYF. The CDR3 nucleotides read TGTGCCAGTAGCTTGACAGGGCCCTGCAAGCAGTACTTC.

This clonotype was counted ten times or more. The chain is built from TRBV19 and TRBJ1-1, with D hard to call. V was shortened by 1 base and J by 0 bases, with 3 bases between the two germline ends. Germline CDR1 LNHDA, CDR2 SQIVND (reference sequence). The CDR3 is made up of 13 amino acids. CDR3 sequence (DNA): TGTGCCAGTAGTATAGTCCTGAACACTGAAGCTTTCTTT. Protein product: CASSIVLNTEAFF.

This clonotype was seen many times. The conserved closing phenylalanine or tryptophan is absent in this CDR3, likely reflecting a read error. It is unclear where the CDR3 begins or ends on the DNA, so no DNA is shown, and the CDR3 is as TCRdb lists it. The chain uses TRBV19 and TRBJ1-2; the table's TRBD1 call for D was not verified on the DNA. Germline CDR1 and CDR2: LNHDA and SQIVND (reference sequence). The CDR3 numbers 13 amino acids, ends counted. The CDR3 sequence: CASSRSAEGARSI.

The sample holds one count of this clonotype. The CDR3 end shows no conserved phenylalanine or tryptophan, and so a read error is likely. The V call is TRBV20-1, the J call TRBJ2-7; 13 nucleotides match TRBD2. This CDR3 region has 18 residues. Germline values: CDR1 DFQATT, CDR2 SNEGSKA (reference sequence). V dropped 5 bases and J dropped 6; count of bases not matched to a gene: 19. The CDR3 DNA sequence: TGCAGTGCTGCCCTACTAGCGGGGGGGCAAGTGGCGGCCGGCGAGCAGTACCTC. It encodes CSAALLAGGQVAAGEQYL.

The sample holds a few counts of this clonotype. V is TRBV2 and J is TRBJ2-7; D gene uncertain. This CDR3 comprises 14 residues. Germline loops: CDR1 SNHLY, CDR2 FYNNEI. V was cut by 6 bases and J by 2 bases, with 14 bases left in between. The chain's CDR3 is CASRALAVTYEQYF. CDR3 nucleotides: TGTGCCAGCAGAGCCTTGGCCGTAACCTACGAGCAGTACTTC. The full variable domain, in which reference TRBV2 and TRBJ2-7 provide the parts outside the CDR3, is EPEVTQTPSHQVTQMGQEVILRCVPISNHLYFYWYRQILGQKVEFLVSFYNNEISEKSEIFDDQFSVERPDGSNFTLKIRSTKLEDSAMYFCASRALAVTYEQYFGPGTRLTVT.

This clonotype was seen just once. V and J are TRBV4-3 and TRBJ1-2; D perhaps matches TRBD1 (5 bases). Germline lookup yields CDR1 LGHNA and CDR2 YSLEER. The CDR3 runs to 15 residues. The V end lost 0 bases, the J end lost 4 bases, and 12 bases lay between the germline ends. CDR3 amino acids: CASSQDFDRSYGYTF. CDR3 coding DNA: TGCGCCAGCAGCCAAGATTTTGACAGATCCTATGGCTACACCTTC.

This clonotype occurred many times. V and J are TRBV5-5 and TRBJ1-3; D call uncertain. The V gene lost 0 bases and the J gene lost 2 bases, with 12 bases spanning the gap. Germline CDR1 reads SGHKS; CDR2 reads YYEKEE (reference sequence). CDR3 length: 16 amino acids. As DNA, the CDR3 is TGTGCCAGCAGCTTGGTCGTTGTGGGAGCTGGAAACACCATATATTTT. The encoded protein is CASSLVVVGAGNTIYF.

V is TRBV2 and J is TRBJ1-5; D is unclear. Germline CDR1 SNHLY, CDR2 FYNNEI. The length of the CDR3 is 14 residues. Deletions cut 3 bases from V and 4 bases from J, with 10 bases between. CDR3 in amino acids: CASSDAQENQPQHF. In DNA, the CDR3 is TGTGCCAGCAGTGACGCGCAGGAGAATCAGCCCCAGCATTTT.

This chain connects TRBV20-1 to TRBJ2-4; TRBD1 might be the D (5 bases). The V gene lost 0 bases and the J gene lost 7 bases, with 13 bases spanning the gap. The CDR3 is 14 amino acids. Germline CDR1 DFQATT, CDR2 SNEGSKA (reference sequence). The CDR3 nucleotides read TGCAGTGCTAGAGATGCCCTAGGGGCGAACATTCAGTACTTC. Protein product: CSARDALGANIQYF.

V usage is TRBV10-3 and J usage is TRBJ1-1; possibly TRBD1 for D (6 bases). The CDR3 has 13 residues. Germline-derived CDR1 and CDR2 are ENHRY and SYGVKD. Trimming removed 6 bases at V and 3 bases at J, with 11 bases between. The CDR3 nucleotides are TGTGCCATCAGGTCGGACAGAGACACTGAAGCTTTCTTT. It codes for CAIRSDRDTEAFF.

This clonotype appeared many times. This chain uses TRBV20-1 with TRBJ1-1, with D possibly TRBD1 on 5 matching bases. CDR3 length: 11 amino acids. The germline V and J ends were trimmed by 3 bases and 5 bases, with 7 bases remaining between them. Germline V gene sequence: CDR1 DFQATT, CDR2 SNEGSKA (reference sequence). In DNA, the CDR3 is TGCAGTGCTAGGGGGGGGACTGAAGCTTTCTTT. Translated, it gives CSARGGTEAFF.

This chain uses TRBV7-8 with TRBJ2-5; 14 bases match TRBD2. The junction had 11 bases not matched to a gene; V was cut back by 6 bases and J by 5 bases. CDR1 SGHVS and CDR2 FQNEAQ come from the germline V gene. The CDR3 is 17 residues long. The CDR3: CASSPGRTSGGRETQYF. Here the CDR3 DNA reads TGTGCCAGCAGTCCTGGGAGGACTAGCGGGGGGCGGGAGACCCAGTACTTC.

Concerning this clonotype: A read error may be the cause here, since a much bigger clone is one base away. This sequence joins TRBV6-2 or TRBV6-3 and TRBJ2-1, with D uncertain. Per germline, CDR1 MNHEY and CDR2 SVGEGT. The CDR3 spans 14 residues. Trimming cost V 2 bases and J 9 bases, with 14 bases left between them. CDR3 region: CASSYRVYTSEQFF. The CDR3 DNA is TGTGCCAGCAGTTACAGGGTATATACCAGTGAGCAGTTCTTC.

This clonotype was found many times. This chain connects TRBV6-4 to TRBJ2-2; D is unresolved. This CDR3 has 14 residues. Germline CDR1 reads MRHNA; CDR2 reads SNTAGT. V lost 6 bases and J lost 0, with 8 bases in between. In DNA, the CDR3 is TGTGCCAGCAGGAGAGATCCGAACACCGGGGAGCTGTTTTTT. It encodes CASRRDPNTGELFF.

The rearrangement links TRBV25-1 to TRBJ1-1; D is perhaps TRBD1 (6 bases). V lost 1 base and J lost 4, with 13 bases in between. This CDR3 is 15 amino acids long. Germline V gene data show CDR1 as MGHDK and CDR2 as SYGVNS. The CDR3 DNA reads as TGTGCCAGCAGTGAATCGCGGGGAGGGGGCACTGAAGCTTTCTTT. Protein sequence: CASSESRGGGTEAFF.

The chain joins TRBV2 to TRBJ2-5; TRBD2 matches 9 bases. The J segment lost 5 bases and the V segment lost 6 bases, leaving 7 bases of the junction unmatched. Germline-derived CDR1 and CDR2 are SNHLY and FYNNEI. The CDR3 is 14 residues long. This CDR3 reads CASRPGLASETQYF. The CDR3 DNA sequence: TGTGCCAGCAGGCCGGGACTAGCTAGCGAGACCCAGTACTTC. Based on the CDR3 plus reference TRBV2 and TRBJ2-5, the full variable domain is EPEVTQTPSHQVTQMGQEVILRCVPISNHLYFYWYRQILGQKVEFLVSFYNNEISEKSEIFDDQFSVERPDGSNFTLKIRSTKLEDSAMYFCASRPGLASETQYFGPGTRLLVL.

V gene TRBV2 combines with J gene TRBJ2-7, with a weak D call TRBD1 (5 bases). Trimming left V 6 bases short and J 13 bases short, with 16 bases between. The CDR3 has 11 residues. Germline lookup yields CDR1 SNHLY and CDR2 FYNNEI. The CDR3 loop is CASSQGAGFYF. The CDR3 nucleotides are TGTGCCAGCAGCCAAGGGGCCGGGTTTTACTTC.

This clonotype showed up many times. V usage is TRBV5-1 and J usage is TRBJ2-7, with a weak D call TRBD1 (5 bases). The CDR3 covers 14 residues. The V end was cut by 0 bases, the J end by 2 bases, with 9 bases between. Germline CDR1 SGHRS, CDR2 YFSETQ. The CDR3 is CASSLEQAAYEQYF. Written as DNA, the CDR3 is TGCGCCAGCAGCTTGGAACAGGCTGCCTACGAGCAGTACTTC.